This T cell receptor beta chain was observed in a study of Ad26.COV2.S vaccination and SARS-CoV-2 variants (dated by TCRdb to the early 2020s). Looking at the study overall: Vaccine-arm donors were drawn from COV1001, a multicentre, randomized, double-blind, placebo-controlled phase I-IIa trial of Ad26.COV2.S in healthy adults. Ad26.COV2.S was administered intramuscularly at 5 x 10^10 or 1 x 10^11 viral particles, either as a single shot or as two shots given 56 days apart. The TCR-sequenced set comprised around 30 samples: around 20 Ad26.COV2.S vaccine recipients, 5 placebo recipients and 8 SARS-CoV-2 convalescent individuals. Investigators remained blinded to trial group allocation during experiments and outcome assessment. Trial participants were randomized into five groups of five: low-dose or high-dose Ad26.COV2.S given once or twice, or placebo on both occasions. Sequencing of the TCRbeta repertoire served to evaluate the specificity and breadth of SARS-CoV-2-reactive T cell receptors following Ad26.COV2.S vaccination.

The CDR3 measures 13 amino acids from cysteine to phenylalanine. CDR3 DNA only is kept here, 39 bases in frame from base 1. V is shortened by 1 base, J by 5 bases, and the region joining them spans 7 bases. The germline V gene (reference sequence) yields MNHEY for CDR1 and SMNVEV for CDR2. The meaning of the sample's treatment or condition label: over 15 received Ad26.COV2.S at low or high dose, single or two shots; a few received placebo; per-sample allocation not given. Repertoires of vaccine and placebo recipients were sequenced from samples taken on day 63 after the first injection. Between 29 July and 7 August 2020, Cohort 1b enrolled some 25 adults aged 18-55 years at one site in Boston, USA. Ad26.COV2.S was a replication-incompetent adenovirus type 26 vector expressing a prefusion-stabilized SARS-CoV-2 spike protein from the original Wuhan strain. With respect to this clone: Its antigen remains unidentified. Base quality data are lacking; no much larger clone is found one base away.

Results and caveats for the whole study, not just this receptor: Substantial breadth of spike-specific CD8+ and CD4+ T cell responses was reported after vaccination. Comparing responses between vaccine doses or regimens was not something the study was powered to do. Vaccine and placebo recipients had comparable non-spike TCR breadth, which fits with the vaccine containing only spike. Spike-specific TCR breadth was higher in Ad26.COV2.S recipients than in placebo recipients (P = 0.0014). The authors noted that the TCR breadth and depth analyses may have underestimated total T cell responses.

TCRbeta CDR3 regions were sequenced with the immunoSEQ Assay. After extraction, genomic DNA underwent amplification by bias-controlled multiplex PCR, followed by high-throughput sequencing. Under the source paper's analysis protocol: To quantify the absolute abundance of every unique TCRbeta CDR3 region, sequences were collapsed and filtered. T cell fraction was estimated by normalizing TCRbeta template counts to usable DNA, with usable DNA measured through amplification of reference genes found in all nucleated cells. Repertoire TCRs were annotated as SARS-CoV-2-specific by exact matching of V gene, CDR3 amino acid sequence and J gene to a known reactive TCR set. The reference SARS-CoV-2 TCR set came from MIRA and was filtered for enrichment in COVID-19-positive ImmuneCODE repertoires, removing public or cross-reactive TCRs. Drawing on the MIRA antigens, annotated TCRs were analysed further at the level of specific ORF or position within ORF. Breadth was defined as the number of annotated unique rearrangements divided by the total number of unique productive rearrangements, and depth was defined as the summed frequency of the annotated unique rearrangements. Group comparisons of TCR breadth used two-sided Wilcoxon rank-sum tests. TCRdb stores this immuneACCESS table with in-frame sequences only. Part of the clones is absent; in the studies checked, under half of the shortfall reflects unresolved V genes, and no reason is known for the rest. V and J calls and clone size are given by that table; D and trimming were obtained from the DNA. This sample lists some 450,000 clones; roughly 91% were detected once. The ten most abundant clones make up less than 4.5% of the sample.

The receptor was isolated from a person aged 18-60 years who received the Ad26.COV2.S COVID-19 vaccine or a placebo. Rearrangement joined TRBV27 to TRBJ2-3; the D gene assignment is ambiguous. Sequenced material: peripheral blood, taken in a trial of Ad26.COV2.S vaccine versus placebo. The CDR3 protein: CASSLFRLDTQYF. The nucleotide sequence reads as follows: TGTGCCAGCAGTTTATTCCGGTTAGATACGCAGTATTTT.